The clone carrying this T cell receptor (beta chain) was observed once. Its antigen is undetermined. This specimen comes from a study of cytomegalovirus exposure and HLA in healthy donors. Study-level points and caveats: About 87% or about 30% of the time was how often most TCR beta V segments were productive, according to an earlier analysis. In a later analysis, TCR beta V- and J-gene trimming was associated with a missense DCLRE1C variant. Presence/absence analyses assumed roughly uniform sequencing depth across donors.

The PCR was carried out with 60 Vbeta primers and 13 Jbeta primers. Generated by immunoSEQ multiplex PCR, the TCRdb table keeps only in-frame clones and is missing some. The repertoire includes under 200,000 clones, 80% to 90% of them detected once, and about a tenth sits in the top ten. The donors were healthy bone marrow donors. V was clipped by 2 bases and J by 6 bases; unmatched bases: 7. This CDR3 is 14 amino acids long. Germline CDR1 is KGHSH and CDR2 is LQKENI. J is TRBJ2-7 and V is TRBV18, with 7 nucleotides matching TRBD1. The source of this sequence is a man aged 18 to 30 in good health and CMV-seropositive. Sequencing was performed on PBMCs. This CDR3 is CASSPDRAEGEQYF. For the CDR3, the DNA is TGTGCCAGCTCACCAGACAGGGCAGAGGGCGAGCAGTACTTC.